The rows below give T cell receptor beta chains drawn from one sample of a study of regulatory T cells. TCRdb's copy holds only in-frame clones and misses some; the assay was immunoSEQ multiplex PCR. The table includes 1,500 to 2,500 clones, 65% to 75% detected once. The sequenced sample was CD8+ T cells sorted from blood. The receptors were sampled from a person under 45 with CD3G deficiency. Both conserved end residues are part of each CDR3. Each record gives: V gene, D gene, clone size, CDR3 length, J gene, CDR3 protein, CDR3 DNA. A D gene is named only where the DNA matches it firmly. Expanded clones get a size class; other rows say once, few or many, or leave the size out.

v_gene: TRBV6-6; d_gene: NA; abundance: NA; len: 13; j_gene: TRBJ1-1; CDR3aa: CASSSAGMPEAFF; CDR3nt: TGTGCCAGCAGTTCCGCAGGGATGCCTGAAGCTTTCTTT
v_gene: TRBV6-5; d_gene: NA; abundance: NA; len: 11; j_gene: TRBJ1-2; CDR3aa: CASREPYGYTF; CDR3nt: TGTGCCAGCAGGGAGCCCTATGGCTACACCTTC
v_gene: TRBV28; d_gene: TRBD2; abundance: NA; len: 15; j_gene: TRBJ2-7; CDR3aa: CASSLWRGRTYEQYF; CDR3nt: TGTGCCAGCAGTTTATGGCGGGGGAGAACCTACGAGCAGTACTTC
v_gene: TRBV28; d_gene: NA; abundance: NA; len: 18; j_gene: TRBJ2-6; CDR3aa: CASSQHPGLISGANVLTF; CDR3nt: TGTGCCAGCAGTCAACACCCGGGACTGATCTCTGGGGCCAACGTCCTGACTTTC
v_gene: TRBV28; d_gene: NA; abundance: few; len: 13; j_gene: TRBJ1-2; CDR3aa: CASSSGAGYGYTF; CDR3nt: TGTGCCAGCAGTTCCGGGGCCGGCTATGGCTACACCTTC
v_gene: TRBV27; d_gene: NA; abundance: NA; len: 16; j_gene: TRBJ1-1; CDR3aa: CASSGGPPGSNTEAFF; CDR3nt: TGTGCCAGCAGTGGGGGACCGCCAGGCTCGAACACTGAAGCTTTCTTT
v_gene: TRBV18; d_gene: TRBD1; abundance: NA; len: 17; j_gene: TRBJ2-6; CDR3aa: CASSPGRGNSGANVLTF; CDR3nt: TGTGCCAGCTCACCAGGCAGGGGGAACTCTGGGGCCAACGTCCTGACTTTC
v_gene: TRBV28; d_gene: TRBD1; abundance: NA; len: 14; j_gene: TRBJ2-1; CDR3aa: CASSFRGPYNEQFF; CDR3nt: TGTGCCAGCAGCTTTAGGGGGCCCTACAATGAGCAGTTCTTC
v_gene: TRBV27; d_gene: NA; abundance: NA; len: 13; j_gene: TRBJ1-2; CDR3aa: CASSPSSNYGYTF; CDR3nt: TGTGCCAGCAGTCCTAGTTCTAACTATGGCTACACCTTC
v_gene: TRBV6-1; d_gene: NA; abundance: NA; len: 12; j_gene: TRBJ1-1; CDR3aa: CASSKGRGRAFF; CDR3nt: TGTGCCAGCAGCAAAGGGAGGGGTAGAGCTTTCTTT
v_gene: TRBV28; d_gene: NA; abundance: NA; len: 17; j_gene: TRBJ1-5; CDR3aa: CASSSNIPMHSNQPQHF; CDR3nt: TGTGCCAGCAGTTCCAATATCCCAATGCATAGCAATCAGCCCCAGCATTTT
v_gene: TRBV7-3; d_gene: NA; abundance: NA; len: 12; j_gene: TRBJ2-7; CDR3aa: CASSDGTYEQYF; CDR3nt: TGTGCCAGCAGCGACGGAACCTACGAGCAGTACTTC
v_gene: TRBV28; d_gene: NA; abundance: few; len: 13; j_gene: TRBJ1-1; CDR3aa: CASSLYGRTEAFF; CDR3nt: TGTGCCAGCAGTTTATACGGGAGAACTGAAGCTTTCTTT
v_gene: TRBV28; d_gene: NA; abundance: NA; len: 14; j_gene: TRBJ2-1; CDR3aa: CASSPPGGHNEQFF; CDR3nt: TGTGCCAGCAGTCCCCCCGGAGGGCACAATGAGCAGTTCTTC
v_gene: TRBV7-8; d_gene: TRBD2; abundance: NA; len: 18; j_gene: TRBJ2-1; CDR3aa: CASSFGLAGGPSYNEQFF; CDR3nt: TGTGCCAGCAGCTTTGGACTAGCGGGAGGGCCTAGTTACAATGAGCAGTTCTTC
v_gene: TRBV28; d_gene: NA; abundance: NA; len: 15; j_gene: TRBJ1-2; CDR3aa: CASSLWGTINYGYTF; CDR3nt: TGTGCCAGCAGTTTATGGGGCACGATTAACTATGGCTACACCTTC
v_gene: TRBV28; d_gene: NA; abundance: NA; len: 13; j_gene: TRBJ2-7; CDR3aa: CASSFGLRSEQYF; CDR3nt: TGTGCCAGCAGTTTCGGCCTGCGGAGCGAGCAGTACTTC
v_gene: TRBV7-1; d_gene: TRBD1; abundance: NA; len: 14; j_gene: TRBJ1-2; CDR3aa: CASSLTWDRDGYTF; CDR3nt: TGTGCCAGCAGCTTAACCTGGGACAGGGACGGCTACACCTTC
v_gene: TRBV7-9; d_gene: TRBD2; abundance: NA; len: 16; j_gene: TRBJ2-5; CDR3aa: CASSPTSGRGIETQYF; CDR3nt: TGTGCCAGCAGCCCGACTAGCGGGAGAGGAATAGAGACCCAGTACTTC
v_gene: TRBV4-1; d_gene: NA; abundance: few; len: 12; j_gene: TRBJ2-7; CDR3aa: CASRGLGPGLTF; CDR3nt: TGCGCCAGCAGAGGCCTCGGTCCGGGACTTACTTTC
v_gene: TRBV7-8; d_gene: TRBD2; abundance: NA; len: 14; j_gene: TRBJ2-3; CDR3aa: CASSPTRRLAEQYF; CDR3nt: TGTGCCAGCAGCCCAACCAGGAGGCTAGCGGAGCAGTATTTT
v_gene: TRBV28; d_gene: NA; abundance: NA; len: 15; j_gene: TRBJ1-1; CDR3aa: CASSSEGEGDTEAFF; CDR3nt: TGTGCCAGCAGTTCGGAGGGGGAGGGGGACACTGAAGCTTTCTTT
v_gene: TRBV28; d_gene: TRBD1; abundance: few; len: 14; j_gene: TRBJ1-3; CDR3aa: CASRQTGPSNTIYF; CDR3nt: TGTGCCAGCAGACAGACAGGGCCTTCGAACACCATATATTTT
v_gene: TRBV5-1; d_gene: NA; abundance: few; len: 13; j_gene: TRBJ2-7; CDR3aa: CASTSGTSYEQYF; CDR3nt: TGCGCCAGCACCTCCGGGACTTCCTACGAGCAGTACTTC
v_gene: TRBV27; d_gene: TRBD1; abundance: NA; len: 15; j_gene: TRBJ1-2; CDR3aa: CASSWGTGGNYGYTF; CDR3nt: TGTGCCAGCAGTTGGGGGACAGGGGGGAACTATGGCTACACCTTC
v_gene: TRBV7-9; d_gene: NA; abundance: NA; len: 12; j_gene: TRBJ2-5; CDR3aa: CASRGGQETQYF; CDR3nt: TGTGCCAGCAGGGGGGGCCAAGAGACCCAGTACTTC
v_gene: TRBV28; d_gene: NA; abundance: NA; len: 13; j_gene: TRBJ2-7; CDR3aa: CASSFQASYEQYF; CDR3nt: TGTGCCAGCAGTTTTCAGGCTTCCTACGAGCAGTACTTC
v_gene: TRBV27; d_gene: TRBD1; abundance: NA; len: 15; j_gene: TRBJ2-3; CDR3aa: CASSPGITGGDTQYF; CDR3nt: TGTGCCAGCAGTCCGGGCATCACAGGGGGAGATACGCAGTATTTT
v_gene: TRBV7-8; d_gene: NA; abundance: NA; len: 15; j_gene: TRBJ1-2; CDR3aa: CASSSMHGGLDGYTF; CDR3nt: TGTGCCAGCAGCTCTATGCATGGGGGCCTTGATGGCTACACCTTC
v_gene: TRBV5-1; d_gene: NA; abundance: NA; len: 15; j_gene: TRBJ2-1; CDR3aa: CASSLGFSSYNEQFF; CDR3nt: TGCGCCAGCAGCTTGGGGTTTAGCTCCTACAATGAGCAGTTCTTC
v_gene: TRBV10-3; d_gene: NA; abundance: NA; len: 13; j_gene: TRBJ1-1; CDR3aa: CAISSADRTEAFF; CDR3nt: TGTGCCATCAGCTCAGCGGACCGGACTGAAGCTTTCTTT
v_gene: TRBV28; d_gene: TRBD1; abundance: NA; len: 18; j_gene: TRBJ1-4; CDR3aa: CASSQRYGQGRDNEKLFF; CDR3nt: TGTGCCAGCAGCCAGCGGTACGGACAGGGGAGAGATAACGAAAAACTGTTTTTT
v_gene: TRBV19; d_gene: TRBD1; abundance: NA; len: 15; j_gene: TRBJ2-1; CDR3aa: CASRSGQGFPNEQFF; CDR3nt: TGTGCCAGTAGGTCGGGACAGGGGTTTCCCAATGAGCAGTTCTTC
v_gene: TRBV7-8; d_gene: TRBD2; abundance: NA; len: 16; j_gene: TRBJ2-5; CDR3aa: CASSLELAGGGETQYF; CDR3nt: TGTGCCAGCAGCTTAGAGCTAGCGGGGGGAGGGGAGACCCAGTACTTC
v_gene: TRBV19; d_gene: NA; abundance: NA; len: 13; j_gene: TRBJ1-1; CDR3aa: CASSIGRGTEAFF; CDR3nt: TGTGCCAGTAGTATCGGCAGGGGCACTGAAGCTTTCTTT
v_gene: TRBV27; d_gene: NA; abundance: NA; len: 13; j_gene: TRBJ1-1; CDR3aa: CASSSGVGTEAFF; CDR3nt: TGTGCCAGCAGTTCTGGGGTTGGAACTGAAGCTTTCTTT
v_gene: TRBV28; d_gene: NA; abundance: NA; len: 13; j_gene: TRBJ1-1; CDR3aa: CASSLGINQKAFF; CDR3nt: TGTGCCAGCAGTTTGGGCATAAATCAAAAAGCTTTCTTT
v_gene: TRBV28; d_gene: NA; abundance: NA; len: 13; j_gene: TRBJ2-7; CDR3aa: CASSRTASYEQYF; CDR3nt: TGTGCCAGCAGTCGGACAGCCTCCTACGAGCAGTACTTC
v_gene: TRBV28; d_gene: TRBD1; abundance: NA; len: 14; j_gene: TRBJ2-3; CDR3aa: CASRGGWGTDTQYF; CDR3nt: TGTGCCAGCAGAGGGGGCTGGGGCACAGATACGCAGTATTTT
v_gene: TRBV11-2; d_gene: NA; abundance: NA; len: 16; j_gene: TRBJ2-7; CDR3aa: CASSLGWAGATYEQYF; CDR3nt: TGTGCCAGCAGCTTAGGTTGGGCAGGAGCGACCTACGAGCAGTACTTC